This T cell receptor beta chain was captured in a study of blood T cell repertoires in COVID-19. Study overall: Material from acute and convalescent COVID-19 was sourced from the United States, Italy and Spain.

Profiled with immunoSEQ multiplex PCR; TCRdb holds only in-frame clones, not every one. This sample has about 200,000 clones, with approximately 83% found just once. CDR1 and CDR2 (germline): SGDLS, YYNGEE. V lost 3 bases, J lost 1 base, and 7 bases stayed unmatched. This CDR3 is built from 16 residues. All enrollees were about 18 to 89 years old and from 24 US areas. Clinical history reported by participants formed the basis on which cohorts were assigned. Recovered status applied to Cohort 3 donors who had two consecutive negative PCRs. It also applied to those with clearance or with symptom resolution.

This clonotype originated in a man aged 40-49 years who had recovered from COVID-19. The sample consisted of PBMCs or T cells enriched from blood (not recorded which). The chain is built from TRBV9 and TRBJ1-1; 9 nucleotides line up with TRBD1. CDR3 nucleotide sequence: TGTGCCAGCAGCGCCAGGGGGGACAGGGCGAACACTGAAGCTTTCTTT. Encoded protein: CASSARGDRANTEAFF.